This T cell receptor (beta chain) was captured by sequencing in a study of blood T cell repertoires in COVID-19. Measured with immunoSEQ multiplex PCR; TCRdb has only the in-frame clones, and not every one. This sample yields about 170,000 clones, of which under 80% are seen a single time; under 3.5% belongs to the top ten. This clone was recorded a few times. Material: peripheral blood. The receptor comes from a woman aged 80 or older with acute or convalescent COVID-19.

The CDR3 region is CASSPREISTGELFF. CDR3 DNA sequence: TGTGCCAGCAGCCCCCGGGAGATCAGCACCGGGGAGCTGTTTTTT. The chain combines TRBV14 with TRBJ2-2; D perhaps matches TRBD2 (6 bases). This CDR3 region has 15 residues. In germline, CDR1 is SGHDN, CDR2 FVKESK. V was pared by 4 bases and J by 4 bases, with 13 bases between.